This T cell receptor (beta chain) was identified during a study of blood T cell repertoires in COVID-19. The V gene end was trimmed by 2 bases and the J gene end by 6 bases; junction bases not matched to a gene: 5. Germline CDR1 ENHRY, CDR2 SYGVKD. The CDR3 totals 15 residues. Sequencing used immunoSEQ multiplex PCR; TCRdb keeps in-frame clones, though not all of them. The table records under 150,000 clones, more than 80% of them present only once. This receptor was obtained from a woman aged 45-60 years with acute or convalescent COVID-19. Sequencing was carried out using peripheral blood. The chain links TRBV10-3 to TRBJ2-2; 8 bases fit TRBD2. Here the CDR3 reads CAISEGAGVAGELFF. As DNA, the CDR3 is TGTGCCATCAGTGAGGGAGCGGGAGTGGCCGGGGAGCTGTTTTTT.